The entry below describes one T cell receptor beta chain. Here immunoSEQ multiplex PCR was the method, and the copy in TCRdb shows in-frame clones only, minus some. The sample yields approximately 260,000 clones, 80% to 90% seen once. This record comes from a study of blood T cell repertoires in COVID-19. Study in general: Whether acute or convalescent, the COVID-19 samples came from the United States, Italy and Spain.

Germline CDR1 and CDR2: SGHTA and FQGTGA. J lost 9 bases, V lost 6 bases, and 8 bases had no gene match. The CDR3 runs to 14 residues. The sequenced sample consisted of peripheral blood. The TCR sequence derives from a woman in her seventies with acute or convalescent COVID-19. The V and J genes are TRBV7-3 and TRBJ2-1; 10 bases are shared with TRBD2. The chain's CDR3 is CASRGTSASGEQFF. In DNA, the CDR3 is TGTGCCAGCAGAGGGACTAGCGCTAGTGGTGAGCAGTTCTTC.